These 5 T cell receptor beta chains share one sample of origin, sequenced in a study of T cell repertoires in cytomegalovirus infection. For these receptors, no antigen is known. TCRdb re-called the reads through MiXCR, storing one row per CDR3 protein. The sample has fewer than 350,000 distinct CDR3 sequences, just under 30% seen once. The input for sequencing was cultured PBMCs, taken from culture after CMV antigen stimulation. All receptors come from a human donor in good health (CMV status not recorded). Some clones in this sample may be carry-over from other donors' samples.

This clonotype was observed a few times. This chain connects TRBV5-4 to TRBJ2-5, with 11 bases identical to TRBD2. CDR1 and CDR2 (germline): SGHNT, YYREEE (reference sequence). The junction had 6 bases not matched to a gene; V was cut back by 5 bases and J by 0 bases. The CDR3 is 16 residues long. The CDR3 nucleotides are TGTGCCAGCAGTAAAGGACTAGCGGGCTACCAAGAGACCCAGTACTTC. This codes for CASSKGLAGYQETQYF.

The chain joins TRBV18 to TRBJ1-1; 7 bases fit TRBD1. After removal of 2 bases from V and 4 bases from J, the junction contained 10 bases not matched to a gene. The CDR3 has 16 residues. The germline V gene encodes CDR1 KGHSH and CDR2 LQKENI. The CDR3 coding sequence is TGTGCCAGCTCACCATTTTCGGCAGGGGGGGTCACTGAAGCTTTCTTT. This encodes CASSPFSAGGVTEAFF. Full variable domain (remainder filled in from reference TRBV18 and TRBJ1-1): NAGVMQNPRHLVRRRGQEARLRCSPMKGHSHVYWYRQLPEEGLKFMVYLQKENIIDESGMPKERFSAEFPKEGPSILRIQQVVRGDSAAYFCASSPFSAGGVTEAFFGQGTRLTVV.

About this clonotype itself: An end of the junction differs from the germline gene, which may be a read error. This chain joins TRBV7-2 and TRBJ2-7; 7 bases are a match to TRBD2. The CDR3 is made up of 13 amino acids. The germline V gene has CDR1 SGHTA and CDR2 FQGNSA. CDR3 bases: TGTGCCAGCAGCTTAGTAAGCGGGACCGGTGGGTTCTTC. It translates to CASSLVSGTGGFF.

This clonotype has a handful of counts. The chain has TRBV11-2 and TRBJ2-2; D gene ambiguous. Germline CDR1 and CDR2: SGHAT and FQNNGV. Trimming cost V 4 bases and J 2 bases, with 14 bases left between them. The CDR3 has 16 residues. CDR3 nucleotide sequence: TGTGCCAGCAGCTCCGTGCACCGGTCTAACACCGGGGAGCTGTTTTTT. This codes for CASSSVHRSNTGELFF.

This clonotype showed up just a few times. CDR3 amino acids: CASSTDLRNSPLHF. Written as DNA, the CDR3 is TGTGCCAGTAGTACGGACCTCCGAAATTCACCCCTCCACTTT. J is TRBJ1-6 and V is TRBV19; D is unclear. Germline V gene sequence: CDR1 LNHDA, CDR2 SQIVND (reference sequence). Trimming took 4 bases from V and 7 from J, leaving 11 bases between them. The CDR3 runs to 14 residues.